This TCR beta chain appears in the sequencing data of a study of T cell responses to AZD1222 COVID-19 vaccine. General study results and limits: Elevations in Spike-specific TCR breadth and depth followed administration of two AZD1222 doses. There were mostly white British donors and more females than males, and clonal diversity was possibly underestimated. Repertoire samples came only from after the peak T cell response.

This clone was seen once. The antigen is not known. Method: immunoSEQ multiplex PCR; TCRdb's copy keeps in-frame clones and lacks some. The profile shows 90,000 or so clones, around nine tenths of them singletons. V lost 2 bases to trimming and J lost 5 bases, with 15 bases between them. The CDR3 covers 15 residues. The germline V gene encodes CDR1 MNHNY and CDR2 SVGAGI (reference sequence). The rearrangement uses TRBV6-6 and TRBJ1-2; a weak D match, TRBD1 (5 bases). The sample here was peripheral blood, taken 28 days after the second AZD1222 dose. The TCR sequence derives from an adult who received the AZD1222 COVID-19 vaccine. CDR3 loop: CASSYTGTGGYGYTF. The CDR3 DNA is TGTGCCAGCAGTTACACCGGGACGGGAGGGTATGGCTACACCTTC.